This T cell receptor (beta chain) was obtained from a study of cytotoxic CD8 clonotypes in ibrutinib-treated CLL. The intended depth for sequencing was 1 in 200,000 to 1 in 1 million T cells. Generated by immunoSEQ multiplex PCR, the TCRdb table keeps only in-frame clones and is missing some. The repertoire includes 40,000 to 60,000 clones, around 53% of them detected once, and about 31% sits in the top ten. V was clipped by 5 bases and J by 5 bases; unmatched bases: 5. The CDR3 covers 13 residues. The V gene's germline CDR1 is SGHTA and CDR2 FQGNSA. The source of this sequence is a human donor with chronic lymphocytic leukemia. The material was PBMCs, obtained after 12 months of ibrutinib treatment. The chain recombines TRBV7-2 with TRBJ1-2, with 7 bases that match TRBD1. This chain's CDR3 is CASSPRDSYGYTF. CDR3 sequence (DNA): TGTGCCAGCAGCCCCAGGGACAGTTATGGCTACACCTTC. Based on the CDR3 plus reference TRBV7-2 and TRBJ1-2, the full variable domain is GAGVSQSPSNKVTEKGKDVELRCDPISGHTALYWYRQSLGQGLEFLIYFQGNSAPDKSGLPSDRFSAERTGGSVSTLTIQRTQQEDSAVYLCASSPRDSYGYTFGSGTRLTVV.